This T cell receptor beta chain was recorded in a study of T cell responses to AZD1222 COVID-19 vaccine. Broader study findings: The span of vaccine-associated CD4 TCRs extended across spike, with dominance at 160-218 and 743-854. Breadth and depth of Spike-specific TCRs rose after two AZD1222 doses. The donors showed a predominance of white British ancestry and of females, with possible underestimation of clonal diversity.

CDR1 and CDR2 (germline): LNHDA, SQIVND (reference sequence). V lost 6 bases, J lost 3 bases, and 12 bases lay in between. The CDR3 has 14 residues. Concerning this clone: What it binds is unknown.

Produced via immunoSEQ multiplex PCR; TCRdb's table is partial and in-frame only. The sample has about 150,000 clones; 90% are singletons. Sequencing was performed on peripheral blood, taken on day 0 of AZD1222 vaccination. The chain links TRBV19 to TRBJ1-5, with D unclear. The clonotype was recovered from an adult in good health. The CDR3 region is CASRSAKPNQPQHF. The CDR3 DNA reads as TGTGCCAGTAGATCGGCGAAGCCCAATCAGCCCCAGCATTTT. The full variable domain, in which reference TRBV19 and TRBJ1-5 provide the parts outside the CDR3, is DGGITQSPKYLFRKEGQNVTLSCEQNLNHDAMYWYRQDPGQGLRLIYYSQIVNDFQKGDIAEGYSVSREKKESFPLTVTSAQKNPTAFYLCASRSAKPNQPQHFGDGTRLSIL.